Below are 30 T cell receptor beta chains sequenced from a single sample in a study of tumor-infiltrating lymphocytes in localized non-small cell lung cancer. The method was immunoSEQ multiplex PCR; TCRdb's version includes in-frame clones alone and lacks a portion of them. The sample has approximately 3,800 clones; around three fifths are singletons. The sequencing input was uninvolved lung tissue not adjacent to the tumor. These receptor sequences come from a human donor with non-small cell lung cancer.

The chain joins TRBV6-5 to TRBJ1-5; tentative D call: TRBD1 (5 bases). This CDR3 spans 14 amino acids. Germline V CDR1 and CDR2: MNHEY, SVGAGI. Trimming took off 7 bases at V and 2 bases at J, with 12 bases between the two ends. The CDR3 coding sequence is TGTGCCAGCATGAAGGGGATTGGCAATCAGCCCCAGCATTTT. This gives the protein CASMKGIGNQPQHF.

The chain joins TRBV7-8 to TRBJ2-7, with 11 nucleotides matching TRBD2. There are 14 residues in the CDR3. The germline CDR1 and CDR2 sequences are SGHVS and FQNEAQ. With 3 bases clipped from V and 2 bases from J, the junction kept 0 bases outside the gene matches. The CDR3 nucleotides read TGTGCCAGCAGCTTGACTAGCGGGACCTACGAGCAGTACTTC. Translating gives CASSLTSGTYEQYF.

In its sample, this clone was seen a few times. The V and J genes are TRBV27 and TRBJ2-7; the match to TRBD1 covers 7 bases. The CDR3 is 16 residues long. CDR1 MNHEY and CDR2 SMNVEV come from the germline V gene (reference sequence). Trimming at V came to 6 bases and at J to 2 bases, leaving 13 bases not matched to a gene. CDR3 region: CASSTTMGTAPYEQYF. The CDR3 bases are TGTGCCAGCAGCACGACTATGGGGACAGCTCCCTACGAGCAGTACTTC.

DNA for the CDR3: TGTGCCAGCAGCTTACAAACAGGGATGAACACTGAAGCTTTCTTT. Protein product: CASSLQTGMNTEAFF. The V gene is TRBV7-6, the J gene TRBJ1-1; weak D call: TRBD1 (6 bases). The length of the CDR3 is 15 residues. The V and J ends lost 2 bases and 0 bases respectively, with 10 bases between them. Germline assignment: CDR1 SGHVS and CDR2 FNYEAQ.

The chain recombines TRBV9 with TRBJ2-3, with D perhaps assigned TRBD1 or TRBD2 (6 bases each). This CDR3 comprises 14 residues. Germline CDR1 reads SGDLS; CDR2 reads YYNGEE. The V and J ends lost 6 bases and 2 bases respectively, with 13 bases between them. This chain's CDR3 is CASTEGGYTDTQYF. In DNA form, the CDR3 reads TGTGCCAGCACCGAGGGGGGTTACACAGATACGCAGTATTTT.

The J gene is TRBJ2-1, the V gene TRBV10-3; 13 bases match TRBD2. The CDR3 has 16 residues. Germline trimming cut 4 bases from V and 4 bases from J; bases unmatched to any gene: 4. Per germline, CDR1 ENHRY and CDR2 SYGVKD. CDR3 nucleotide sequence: TGTGCCATCAGTGGGGGGACTAGCGGGGTATACAATGAGCAGTTCTTC. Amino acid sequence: CAISGGTSGVYNEQFF.

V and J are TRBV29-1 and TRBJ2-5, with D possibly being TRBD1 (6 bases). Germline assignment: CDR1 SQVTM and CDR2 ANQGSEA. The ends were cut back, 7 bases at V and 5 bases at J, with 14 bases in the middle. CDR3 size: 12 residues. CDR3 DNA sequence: TGCAGCGCGAGGGGGATTTGGGAGACCCAGTACTTC. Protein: CSARGIWETQYF.

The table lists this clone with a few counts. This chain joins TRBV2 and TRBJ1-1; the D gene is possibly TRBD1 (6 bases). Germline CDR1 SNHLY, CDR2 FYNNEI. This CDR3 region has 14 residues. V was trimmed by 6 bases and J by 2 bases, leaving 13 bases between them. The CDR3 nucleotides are TGTGCCAGCAGGGCACAGGGAGACAACACTGAAGCTTTCTTT. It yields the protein CASRAQGDNTEAFF.

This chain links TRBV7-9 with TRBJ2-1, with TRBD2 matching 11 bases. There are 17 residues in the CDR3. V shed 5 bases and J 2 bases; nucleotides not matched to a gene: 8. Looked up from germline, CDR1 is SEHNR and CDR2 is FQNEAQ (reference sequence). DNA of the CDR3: TGTGCCAGCAGCCCGACAGGGACTAGCGGAGCCTACAATGAGCAGTTCTTC. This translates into CASSPTGTSGAYNEQFF.

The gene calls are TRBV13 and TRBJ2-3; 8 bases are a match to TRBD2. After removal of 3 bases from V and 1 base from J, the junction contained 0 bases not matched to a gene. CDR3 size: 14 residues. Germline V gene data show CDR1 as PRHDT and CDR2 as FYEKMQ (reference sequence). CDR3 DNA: TGTGCCAGCAGCTTTAGCGGGGGCACAGATACGCAGTATTTT. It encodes CASSFSGGTDTQYF.

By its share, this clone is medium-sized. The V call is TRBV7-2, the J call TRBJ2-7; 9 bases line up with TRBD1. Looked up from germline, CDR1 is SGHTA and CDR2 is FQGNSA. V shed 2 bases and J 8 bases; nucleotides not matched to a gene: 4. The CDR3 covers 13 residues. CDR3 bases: TGTGCCAGCAGCTTAACGGGGACAGGGAAGCAGTACTTC. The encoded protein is CASSLTGTGKQYF.

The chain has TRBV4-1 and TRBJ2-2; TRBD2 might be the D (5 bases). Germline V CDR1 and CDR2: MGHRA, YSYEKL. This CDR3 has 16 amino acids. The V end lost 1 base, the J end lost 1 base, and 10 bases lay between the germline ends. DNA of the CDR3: TGCGCCAGCAGCCAAGTCTGGGGAGTGAACACCGGGGAGCTGTTTTTT. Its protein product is CASSQVWGVNTGELFF.

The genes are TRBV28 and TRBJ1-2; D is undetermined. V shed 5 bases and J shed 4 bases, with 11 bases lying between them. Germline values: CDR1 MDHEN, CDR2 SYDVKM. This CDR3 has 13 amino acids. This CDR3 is CASSATIGYGYTF. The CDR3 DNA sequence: TGTGCCAGCAGTGCAACAATTGGCTATGGCTACACCTTC.

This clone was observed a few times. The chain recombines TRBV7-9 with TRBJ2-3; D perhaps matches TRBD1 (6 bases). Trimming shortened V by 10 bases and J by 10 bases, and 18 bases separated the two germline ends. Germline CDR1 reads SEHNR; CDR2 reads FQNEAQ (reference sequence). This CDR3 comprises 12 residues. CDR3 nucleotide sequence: TGTGCCACCGACCCCAGGGGATCTGCGCAGTATTTT. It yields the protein CATDPRGSAQYF.

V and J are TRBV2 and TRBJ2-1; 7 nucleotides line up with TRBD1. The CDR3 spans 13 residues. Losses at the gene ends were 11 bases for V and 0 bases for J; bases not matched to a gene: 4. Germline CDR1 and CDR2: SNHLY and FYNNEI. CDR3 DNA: TGTGCCGTCCGGGACAGCTCCTACAATGAGCAGTTCTTC. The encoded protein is CAVRDSSYNEQFF. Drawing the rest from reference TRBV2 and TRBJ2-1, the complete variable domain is EPEVTQTPSHQVTQMGQEVILRCVPISNHLYFYWYRQILGQKVEFLVSFYNNEISEKSEIFDDQFSVERPDGSNFTLKIRSTKLEDSAMYFCAVRDSSYNEQFFGPGTRLTVL.

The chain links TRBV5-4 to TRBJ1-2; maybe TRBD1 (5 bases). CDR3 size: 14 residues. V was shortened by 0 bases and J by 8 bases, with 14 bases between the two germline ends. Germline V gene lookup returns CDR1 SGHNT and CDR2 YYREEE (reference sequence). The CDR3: CASSLGGFVGGYTF. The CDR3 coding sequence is TGTGCCAGCAGCTTGGGGGGGTTCGTCGGAGGCTACACCTTC.

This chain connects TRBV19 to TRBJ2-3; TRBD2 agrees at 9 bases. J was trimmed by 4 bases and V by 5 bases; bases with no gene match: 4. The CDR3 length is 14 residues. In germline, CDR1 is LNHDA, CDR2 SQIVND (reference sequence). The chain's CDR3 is CASSSSGTADTQYF. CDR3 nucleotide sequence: TGTGCCAGTAGTTCTAGCGGGACGGCAGATACGCAGTATTTT.

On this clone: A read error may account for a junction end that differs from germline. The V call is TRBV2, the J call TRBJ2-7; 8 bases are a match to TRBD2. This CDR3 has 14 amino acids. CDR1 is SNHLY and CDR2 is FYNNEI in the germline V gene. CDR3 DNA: TGTGCCAGCAGCGAAGGACTAGCAGTGAAAGAGCAGTACTTC. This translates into CASSEGLAVKEQYF.

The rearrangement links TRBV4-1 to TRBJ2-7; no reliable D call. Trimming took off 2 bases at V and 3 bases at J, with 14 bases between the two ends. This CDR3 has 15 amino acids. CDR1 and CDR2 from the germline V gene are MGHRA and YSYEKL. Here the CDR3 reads CASSQLNSLIYEQYF. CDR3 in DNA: TGCGCCAGCAGCCAACTGAATTCACTAATCTACGAGCAGTACTTC.

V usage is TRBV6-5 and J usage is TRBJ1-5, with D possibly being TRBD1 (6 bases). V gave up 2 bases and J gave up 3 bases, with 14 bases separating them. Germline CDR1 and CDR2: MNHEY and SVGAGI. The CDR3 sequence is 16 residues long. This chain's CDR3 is CASSYSARGINQPQHF. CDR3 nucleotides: TGTGCCAGCAGTTACAGCGCCAGGGGAATCAATCAGCCCCAGCATTTT.

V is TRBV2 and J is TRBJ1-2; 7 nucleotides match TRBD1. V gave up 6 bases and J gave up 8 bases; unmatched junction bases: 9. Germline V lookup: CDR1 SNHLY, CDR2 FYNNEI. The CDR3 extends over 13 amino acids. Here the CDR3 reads CASRRTGVYGYTF. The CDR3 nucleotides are TGTGCCAGCAGGAGAACAGGGGTTTACGGCTACACCTTC. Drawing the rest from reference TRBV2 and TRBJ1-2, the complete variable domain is EPEVTQTPSHQVTQMGQEVILRCVPISNHLYFYWYRQILGQKVEFLVSFYNNEISEKSEIFDDQFSVERPDGSNFTLKIRSTKLEDSAMYFCASRRTGVYGYTFGSGTRLTVV.

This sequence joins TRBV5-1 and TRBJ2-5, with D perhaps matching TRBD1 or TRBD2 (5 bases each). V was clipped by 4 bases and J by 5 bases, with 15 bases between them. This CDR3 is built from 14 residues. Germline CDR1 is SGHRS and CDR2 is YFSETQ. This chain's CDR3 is CASSKSGAWETQYF. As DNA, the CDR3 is TGCGCCAGCAGCAAATCCGGGGCGTGGGAGACCCAGTACTTC.

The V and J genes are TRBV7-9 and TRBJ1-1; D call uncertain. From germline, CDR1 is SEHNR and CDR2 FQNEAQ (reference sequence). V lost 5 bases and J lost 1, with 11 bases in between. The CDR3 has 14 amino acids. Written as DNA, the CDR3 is TGTGCCAGCAGCCCTGCGGCACCGAACACTGAAGCTTTCTTT. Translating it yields CASSPAAPNTEAFF.

CDR3 sequence (DNA): TGTGCCTGGAGCCCTACGGACAGGGGAAGTGGCGAAAAACTGTTTTTT. This sequence encodes CAWSPTDRGSGEKLFF. The genes are TRBV30 and TRBJ1-4; 9 nucleotides match TRBD1. The CDR3 has 16 residues. After removal of 3 bases from V and 8 bases from J, the junction contained 13 bases not matched to a gene. Germline lookup yields CDR1 GTSNPN and CDR2 SVGIG (reference sequence).

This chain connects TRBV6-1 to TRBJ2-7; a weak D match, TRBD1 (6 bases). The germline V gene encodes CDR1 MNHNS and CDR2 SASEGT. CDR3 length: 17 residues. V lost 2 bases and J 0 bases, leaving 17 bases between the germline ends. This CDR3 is CASSEQDSGTISYEQYF. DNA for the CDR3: TGTGCCAGCAGTGAACAAGATTCCGGGACAATCTCCTACGAGCAGTACTTC.

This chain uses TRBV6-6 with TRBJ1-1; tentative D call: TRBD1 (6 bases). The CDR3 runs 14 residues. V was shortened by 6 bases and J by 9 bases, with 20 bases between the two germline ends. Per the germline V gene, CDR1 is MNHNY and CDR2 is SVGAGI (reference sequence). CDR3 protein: CASSSGGQGMKAFF. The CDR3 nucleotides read TGTGCCAGCAGCTCGGGCGGGCAGGGGATGAAAGCTTTCTTT.

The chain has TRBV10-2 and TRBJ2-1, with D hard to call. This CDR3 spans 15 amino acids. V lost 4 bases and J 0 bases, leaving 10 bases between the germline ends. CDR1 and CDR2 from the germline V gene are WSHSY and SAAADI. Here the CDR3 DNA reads TGCGCCAGCAGTGCGTGGGCCATCTCCTACAATGAGCAGTTCTTC. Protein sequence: CASSAWAISYNEQFF.

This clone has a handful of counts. This chain's CDR3 is CASSLWVRTNEKLFF. CDR3 DNA: TGTGCCAGCAGCCTCTGGGTGAGAACTAATGAAAAACTGTTTTTT. V gene TRBV7-9 combines with J gene TRBJ1-4; no reliable D call. V lost 5 bases and J 1 base, leaving 11 bases between the germline ends. This CDR3 region has 15 residues. Germline CDR1 SEHNR, CDR2 FQNEAQ (reference sequence).

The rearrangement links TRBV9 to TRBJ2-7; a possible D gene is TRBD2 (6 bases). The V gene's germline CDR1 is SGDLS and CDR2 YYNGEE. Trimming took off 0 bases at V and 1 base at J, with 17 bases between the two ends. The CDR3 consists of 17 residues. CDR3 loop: CASSVGGPGRFSYEQYF. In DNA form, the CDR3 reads TGTGCCAGCAGCGTAGGAGGTCCAGGGAGGTTTTCCTACGAGCAGTACTTC. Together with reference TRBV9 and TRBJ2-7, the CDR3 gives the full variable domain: DSGVTQTPKHLITATGQRVTLRCSPRSGDLSVYWYQQSLDQGLQFLIQYYNGEERAKGNILERFSAQQFPDLHSELNLSSLELGDSALYFCASSVGGPGRFSYEQYFGPGTRLTVT.

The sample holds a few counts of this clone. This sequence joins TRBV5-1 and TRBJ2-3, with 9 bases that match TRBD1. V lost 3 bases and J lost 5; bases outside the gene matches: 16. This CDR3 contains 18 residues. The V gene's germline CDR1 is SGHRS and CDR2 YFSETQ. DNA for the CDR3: TGCGCCAGCAGCTCCGGTGGAAGACAGGGGGTTGTTGTAGATACGCAGTATTTT. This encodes CASSSGGRQGVVVDTQYF.